The 18 T cell receptor beta chains in this list originate from one sample, sequenced in a study of cytomegalovirus exposure and HLA in healthy donors. PCR involved 60 Vbeta and 13 Jbeta primers. TCRdb keeps only in-frame clones here, not all; method: immunoSEQ multiplex PCR. The sample holds a few hundred thousand clones; around 81% are singletons and the top ten take less than 8.5%. Sample: PBMCs. These receptors were collected from a woman aged 60-70 years in good health and CMV-seropositive.

The V gene is TRBV6-6, the J gene TRBJ2-3, with a possible D match to TRBD2 (5 bases). The CDR3 runs 14 residues. Trimming shortened V by 4 bases and J by 1 base, and 9 bases separated the two germline ends. Per the germline V gene, CDR1 is MNHNY and CDR2 is SVGAGI (reference sequence). CDR3 region: CASSLERGTDTQYF. Here the CDR3 DNA reads TGTGCCAGCAGTTTAGAGAGGGGCACAGATACGCAGTATTTT.

The chain employs TRBV6-1 and TRBJ1-6; 7 bases line up with TRBD1. The CDR3 is 14 residues long. Germline-derived CDR1 and CDR2 are MNHNS and SASEGT. V dropped 6 bases and J dropped 8; count of bases not matched to a gene: 7. The CDR3 DNA follows: TGTGCCAGCAGACCCGGGACAGATCATTCACCCCTCCACTTT. Translation: CASRPGTDHSPLHF.

The chain couples TRBV29-1 to TRBJ2-7; 10 positions match TRBD2. Germline trimming cut 6 bases from V and 1 base from J; bases unmatched to any gene: 9. CDR1 and CDR2 (germline): SQVTM, ANQGSEA. This CDR3 comprises 15 residues. The CDR3 sequence is CSVSLAGAVSYEQYF. The CDR3 DNA sequence: TGCAGCGTCTCCCTAGCGGGAGCTGTATCCTACGAGCAGTACTTC.

The J gene is TRBJ2-1, the V gene TRBV4-1; TRBD2 is a possible D gene (5 bases). CDR1 is MGHRA and CDR2 is YSYEKL in the germline V gene. The CDR3 length is 16 residues. V lost 1 base and J lost 3, with 13 bases in between. CDR3 amino acids: CASSQGLSNYYNEQFF. The DNA of the CDR3 is TGCGCCAGCAGCCAAGGACTATCCAATTACTACAATGAGCAGTTCTTC.

The chain is built from TRBV6-1 and TRBJ2-7; possibly TRBD1 for D (6 bases). Germline V gene data show CDR1 as MNHNS and CDR2 as SASEGT. The CDR3 runs 14 residues. The V end lost 4 bases, the J end lost 2 bases, and 12 bases lay between the germline ends. This CDR3 is CASSVDSVTYEQYF. In DNA, the CDR3 is TGTGCCAGCAGTGTGGACAGCGTTACCTACGAGCAGTACTTC.

The chain carries TRBV27 and TRBJ2-2; tentative D call: TRBD2 (6 bases). Germline assignment: CDR1 MNHEY and CDR2 SMNVEV (reference sequence). V was cut by 7 bases and J by 7 bases, with 10 bases left in between. The CDR3 totals 12 residues. CDR3 region: CASKGGIGELFF. Written as DNA, the CDR3 is TGTGCCAGCAAAGGCGGGATCGGGGAGCTGTTTTTT.

The rearrangement joins TRBV6-6 to TRBJ1-2; 9 positions match TRBD1. This CDR3 is 16 amino acids long. Germline-derived CDR1 and CDR2 are MNHNY and SVGAGI (reference sequence). Trimming removed 0 bases from V and 8 bases from J; junction bases left unmatched: 10. The CDR3 coding sequence is TGTGCCAGCAGTTACTCGGAGACAGGGGGTCTAGGGGGCTACACCTTC. Translation gives CASSYSETGGLGGYTF.

This clone has a handful of counts. The chain joins TRBV5-5 to TRBJ2-7, with no clear D. The CDR3 is 13 residues long. Germline lookup yields CDR1 SGHKS and CDR2 YYEKEE (reference sequence). Trimming removed 1 base at V and 0 bases at J, with 5 bases between. The CDR3 DNA reads TGTGCCAGCAGCTTGCACAACTCCTACGAGCAGTACTTC. Its translation: CASSLHNSYEQYF.

This clone was counted only a few times. CDR3 in amino acids: CASSPEAANQPQHF. The CDR3 coding sequence is TGTGCCAGCTCACCGGAGGCTGCTAATCAGCCCCAGCATTTT. The genes are TRBV18 and TRBJ1-5, with no clear D. The CDR3 extends over 14 amino acids. Germline loops: CDR1 KGHSH, CDR2 LQKENI. V was clipped by 3 bases and J by 4 bases, with 10 bases between them. Looking up the rest from reference TRBV18 and TRBJ1-5 gives the full variable domain: NAGVMQNPRHLVRRRGQEARLRCSPMKGHSHVYWYRQLPEEGLKFMVYLQKENIIDESGMPKERFSAEFPKEGPSILRIQQVVRGDSAAYFCASSPEAANQPQHFGDGTRLSIL.

This sequence joins TRBV28 and TRBJ1-1; 10 bases match TRBD1. The CDR3 length is 18 residues. Germline V lookup: CDR1 MDHEN, CDR2 SYDVKM. The V segment lost 3 bases and the J segment 10 bases; nucleotides outside the gene matches: 20. The DNA for the CDR3 is TGTGCCAGCAGTTTGGTGGGCGGTGGGGACAGGGGAAATGGGAGAGCTTTCTTT. Its translation is CASSLVGGGDRGNGRAFF.

In this sample, this clone turned up a few times. The V call is TRBV18, the J call TRBJ2-2; D perhaps matches TRBD2 (6 bases). CDR1 is KGHSH and CDR2 is LQKENI in the germline V gene. V was clipped by 0 bases and J by 6 bases, with 14 bases between them. This CDR3 is 16 amino acids long. For the CDR3, the DNA is TGTGCCAGCTCACCACCGGTGTCCGGGAGATCCGGGGAGCTGTTTTTT. It encodes CASSPPVSGRSGELFF. Combining the CDR3 with reference TRBV18 and TRBJ2-2 gives the whole variable domain NAGVMQNPRHLVRRRGQEARLRCSPMKGHSHVYWYRQLPEEGLKFMVYLQKENIIDESGMPKERFSAEFPKEGPSILRIQQVVRGDSAAYFCASSPPVSGRSGELFFGEGSRLTVL.

The chain employs TRBV30 and TRBJ2-7; 7 bases line up with TRBD2. Germline lookup yields CDR1 GTSNPN and CDR2 SVGIG (reference sequence). V lost 5 bases to trimming and J lost 6 bases; unmatched junction nucleotides: 7. CDR3 size: 12 residues. CDR3 sequence: CAWLPSGSEQYF. In nucleotides, the CDR3 is TGTGCCTGGTTACCTAGCGGCAGCGAGCAGTACTTC.

The J gene is TRBJ1-3, the V gene TRBV9; D gene ambiguous. The CDR3 runs to 15 residues. Germline V gene lookup returns CDR1 SGDLS and CDR2 YYNGEE. Trimming pared 0 bases from V and 3 bases from J, leaving 10 bases between. DNA of the CDR3: TGTGCCAGCAGCGTAGCTCCTAAAAGTGGAAACACCATATATTTT. Translating gives CASSVAPKSGNTIYF.

This rearrangement joins TRBV19 to TRBJ2-1; 11 bases agree with TRBD2. J was trimmed by 4 bases and V by 6 bases; bases with no gene match: 5. The germline gives CDR1 LNHDA, CDR2 SQIVND (reference sequence). The CDR3 consists of 15 residues. This CDR3 is CASRRLAGQYNEQFF. The CDR3 DNA follows: TGTGCCAGTAGGAGACTAGCGGGGCAATACAATGAGCAGTTCTTC.

The V call is TRBV5-4, the J call TRBJ2-7; 7 bases agree with TRBD1. Looked up from germline, CDR1 is SGHNT and CDR2 is YYREEE (reference sequence). With V trimmed by 3 bases and J by 3 bases, 6 bases remained unmatched. This CDR3 region has 14 residues. The CDR3 loop reads CASSSRDSNYEQYF. DNA for the CDR3: TGTGCCAGCAGCTCCCGGGACAGCAACTACGAGCAGTACTTC.

This clone has only a few counts. CDR3 region: CASSLVGGEYEQYF. CDR3 bases: TGTGCCAGCAGCTTGGTCGGGGGGGAGTACGAGCAGTACTTC. The chain joins TRBV5-6 to TRBJ2-7; 8 bases agree with TRBD2. J lost 4 bases, V lost 0 bases, and 3 bases had no gene match. The CDR3 totals 14 residues. Germline CDR1 SGHDT, CDR2 YYEEEE.

In nucleotides, the CDR3 is TGTGCCAGCAGCGTAGAGGGGGCAGTGAATCAGCCCCAGCATTTT. This sequence encodes CASSVEGAVNQPQHF. The J gene is TRBJ1-5, the V gene TRBV9, with TRBD1 matching over 7 bases. This CDR3 is 15 amino acids long. From germline, CDR1 is SGDLS and CDR2 YYNGEE. J gave up 4 bases and V 0 bases, and 4 bases lay outside the gene matches.

The gene calls are TRBV4-1 and TRBJ2-1, with 7 bases aligning to TRBD1. CDR3 size: 18 residues. The V gene end was trimmed by 1 base and the J gene end by 4 bases; junction bases not matched to a gene: 13. The germline V gene has CDR1 MGHRA and CDR2 YSYEKL. DNA for the CDR3: TGCGCCAGCAGCCAAGGGCCGGGACAGCGACCCCGGTACAATGAGCAGTTCTTC. This sequence encodes CASSQGPGQRPRYNEQFF.